A selection of T cell receptor beta chains follows, all from one sample in a study of PD-1 blockade in classical Hodgkin lymphoma. Libraries were prepared by immunoSEQ multiplex PCR; TCRdb keeps only in-frame clonotypes and omits some of them. The data contain 45,000 to 55,000 clones, 81% of them singletons. The specimen was peripheral blood mononuclear cells (PBMCs), collected at baseline. All receptors come from a human donor with classical Hodgkin lymphoma. Both conserved end residues are trimmed from each CDR3. The order of the fields is CDR3 protein, D gene, V gene. The D gene is left open where the match is weak.

cdr3_aa: ASSRGGYDEQF; d_call: -; v_call: TRBV9
cdr3_aa: ASSLGQGLNTEAF; d_call: TRBD1; v_call: TRBV11-3
cdr3_aa: ASSLGGLAGYNEQF; d_call: -; v_call: TRBV5-1
cdr3_aa: AWSPGTGLNVLQH; d_call: TRBD1; v_call: TRBV30
cdr3_aa: ASTPGGLRYQNTIY; d_call: -; v_call: TRBV5-5
cdr3_aa: ASSQGLGQKTDTQY; d_call: -; v_call: TRBV7-2
cdr3_aa: ASSRGQYNEQF; d_call: TRBD1; v_call: TRBV11-3
cdr3_aa: ASRGGVHQPQH; d_call: -; v_call: TRBV19
cdr3_aa: ASSPTGQGETLF; d_call: TRBD1; v_call: TRBV18
cdr3_aa: ASSQAPLGGTEAF; d_call: -; v_call: TRBV4-3
cdr3_aa: ASSATAAANYGYT; d_call: -; v_call: TRBV27
cdr3_aa: ASSDRGSGNTIY; d_call: -; v_call: TRBV2
cdr3_aa: ASSITGGGQPQH; d_call: TRBD1; v_call: TRBV19
cdr3_aa: ASSLVPSWTENSGYT; d_call: -; v_call: TRBV27
cdr3_aa: ASSLGLAVGELF; d_call: TRBD2; v_call: TRBV11-2
cdr3_aa: ATSQRAAVAF; d_call: -; v_call: TRBV15
cdr3_aa: ASSQGTGANTQY; d_call: TRBD1; v_call: TRBV4-3
cdr3_aa: ASSPGTGYTGELF; d_call: TRBD1; v_call: TRBV7-9
cdr3_aa: ASSPPPGKPIEQF; d_call: -; v_call: TRBV18
cdr3_aa: ASSGGSVNEQY; d_call: TRBD2; v_call: TRBV11-1
cdr3_aa: ASSHPRTDSPLH; d_call: -; v_call: TRBV4-1
cdr3_aa: ASSLSGGRELSEQY; d_call: TRBD2; v_call: TRBV11-2
cdr3_aa: ASSLTGTGISIYGYT; d_call: TRBD1; v_call: TRBV4-1
cdr3_aa: ASTREGLLNTGELF; d_call: TRBD2; v_call: TRBV19
cdr3_aa: ASSVDGANGNTIY; d_call: -; v_call: TRBV9
cdr3_aa: ASGLASGTVQPQH; d_call: TRBD1; v_call: TRBV12-5
cdr3_aa: ASGDPSPYGYT; d_call: -; v_call: TRBV27
cdr3_aa: ASSLYGYEQY; d_call: -; v_call: TRBV11-3
cdr3_aa: AWSVLGGRTTEAF; d_call: -; v_call: TRBV30
cdr3_aa: SVEDFAGNMNTEAF; d_call: -; v_call: TRBV29-1
cdr3_aa: ASSYSPTNTEAF; d_call: -; v_call: TRBV6-5
cdr3_aa: ASSLGGQQRGNEQF; d_call: -; v_call: TRBV5-6
cdr3_aa: ASSRTDGVSGNTIY; d_call: -; v_call: TRBV18
cdr3_aa: ASSIAGGAFYYEQY; d_call: TRBD2; v_call: TRBV19
cdr3_aa: ASSFAGELF; d_call: -; v_call: TRBV5-6
cdr3_aa: AWIRVGGHTEAF; d_call: -; v_call: TRBV30
cdr3_aa: SVGTTGIDTQY; d_call: -; v_call: TRBV29-1
cdr3_aa: ATGTSSYEQY; d_call: TRBD2; v_call: TRBV10-3
cdr3_aa: ASTEFGTSGLNEQF; d_call: TRBD2; v_call: TRBV19
cdr3_aa: ASSYDRGGETQY; d_call: TRBD1; v_call: TRBV6-5
cdr3_aa: ASSRTGSSYEQY; d_call: TRBD1; v_call: TRBV7-9
cdr3_aa: ASSNARGTGNTEAF; d_call: TRBD1; v_call: TRBV6-6
cdr3_aa: ASSYDYTYTEAF; d_call: -; v_call: TRBV6-5
cdr3_aa: ASSLPDLGGENQPQH; d_call: -; v_call: TRBV7-9
cdr3_aa: ASSLTGLTDTQY; d_call: -; v_call: TRBV5-4
cdr3_aa: ASSYRQGLYGYT; d_call: TRBD1; v_call: TRBV27
cdr3_aa: ASSLRQGALAGHTDTQY; d_call: TRBD1; v_call: TRBV7-9
cdr3_aa: ASSSYRTDSYEQY; d_call: -; v_call: TRBV11-3
cdr3_aa: ASSKQTGLSNTGELF; d_call: -; v_call: TRBV4-3
cdr3_aa: ASSLGAGAGANVLT; d_call: TRBD2; v_call: TRBV5-1
cdr3_aa: ASSQDHNEQF; d_call: -; v_call: TRBV2
cdr3_aa: ASSNSGGGVYGYT; d_call: -; v_call: TRBV5-4
cdr3_aa: ASSFGANTIY; d_call: -; v_call: TRBV7-8
cdr3_aa: AWSMAGGAPDQPQH; d_call: TRBD1; v_call: TRBV30